This T cell receptor beta chain was found in a study of technical replicates of blood from a handful of donors. There are 14 residues in the CDR3. Germline V gives CDR1 MGHRA, CDR2 YSYEKL. Trimming shortened V by 4 bases and J by 8 bases, and 17 bases separated the two germline ends. Libraries were prepared by immunoSEQ multiplex PCR; TCRdb keeps only in-frame clonotypes and omits some of them. The sample shows more than 90,000 clones, under 97% of them seen only once. J is TRBJ1-2 and V is TRBV4-1; D ambiguous. Sequences were obtained from T cells isolated from PBMCs. The origin of this receptor is a human donor in good health. The CDR3 is CASSPGSRAFGYTF. The CDR3 DNA reads TGCGCCAGCAGCCCCGGGTCCCGAGCTTTCGGCTACACCTTC.